This T cell receptor beta chain was captured by sequencing in a study of blood T cells in healthy people across ages. Whole-study results and caveats: The long-lived group displayed more naive CD4+ cells, plus higher diversity, than the aged donors did. TCR beta diversity tracked closely with naive T cell percentage.

This clonotype has more than one count but fewer than ten. Its antigen is as yet unknown. With a J-beta primer mix and a sample-barcoded 5' primer, a second PCR ran about 6 to 11 cycles. All samples yielded 3 million or more CDR3-containing paired-end reads. TCRdb recomputed calls from the 5' RACE reads with MiXCR, one row per CDR3 protein. This sample has approximately 880,000 distinct CDR3 sequences; around 46% occur once, and the top ten carry 13%. Whenever a sample was processed, at least 6 million PBMCs were isolated. From germline, CDR1 is LGHNA and CDR2 YSLEER. This CDR3 comprises 15 residues. Trimming removed 2 bases from V and 4 bases from J, with 15 bases in between.

The material sequenced was blood. The sequence was obtained from a man between 25 and 39 years old in good health. J is TRBJ2-7 and V is TRBV4-3, with unresolved D. CDR3 DNA: TGCGCCAGCAGCCAAAACACTGATCGCTGGTACGAGCAGTACTTC. It yields the protein CASSQNTDRWYEQYF.